The clone carrying this T cell receptor (beta chain) was recorded only once. As yet, its antigen is unknown. The primer mix had 60 Vbeta and 13 Jbeta primers. The method was immunoSEQ multiplex PCR; TCRdb's version includes in-frame clones alone and lacks a portion of them. In the table there are about 160,000 clones, approximately 81% of which are singletons. This sample was included in a study of cytomegalovirus exposure and HLA in healthy donors. In the study overall: Some 85 million unique TCRs, all from HLA-typed donors, were included in an early release of the data.

Samples came from healthy bone marrow donors. The germline CDR1 and CDR2 sequences are SGHRS and YFSETQ. The J segment lost 7 bases and the V segment lost 0 bases, leaving 9 bases of the junction unmatched. The CDR3 is 15 residues long. The study's findings and limits: The listing of 160 or so TCR beta chains classed them as cytomegalovirus-associated. The HLA-A and HLA-B alleles of most subjects were reportedly predicted accurately from TCR beta sequences.

This TCR was sampled from a woman under 30 in good health and CMV-seronegative. The specimen sequenced was PBMCs. The chain recombines TRBV5-1 with TRBJ1-1; 7 bases are shared with TRBD1. CDR3: CASSLEGAQPLEAFF. DNA of the CDR3: TGCGCCAGCAGCTTGGAGGGGGCGCAACCTCTTGAAGCTTTCTTT.